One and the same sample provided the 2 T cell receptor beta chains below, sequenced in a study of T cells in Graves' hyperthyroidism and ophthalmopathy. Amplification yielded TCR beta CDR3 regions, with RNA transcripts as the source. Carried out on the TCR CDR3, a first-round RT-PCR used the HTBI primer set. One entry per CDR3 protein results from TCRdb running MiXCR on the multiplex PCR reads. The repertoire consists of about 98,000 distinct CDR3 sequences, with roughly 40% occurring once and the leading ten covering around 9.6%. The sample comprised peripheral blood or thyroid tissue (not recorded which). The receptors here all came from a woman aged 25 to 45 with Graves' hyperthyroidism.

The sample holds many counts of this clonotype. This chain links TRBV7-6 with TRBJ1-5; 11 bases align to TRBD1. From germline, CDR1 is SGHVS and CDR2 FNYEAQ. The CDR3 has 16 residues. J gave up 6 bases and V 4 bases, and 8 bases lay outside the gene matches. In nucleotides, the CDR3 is TGTGCCAGCAGCTCCCCGGGACAGGGGGTTCGTCAGCCCCAGCATTTT. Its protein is CASSSPGQGVRQPQHF.

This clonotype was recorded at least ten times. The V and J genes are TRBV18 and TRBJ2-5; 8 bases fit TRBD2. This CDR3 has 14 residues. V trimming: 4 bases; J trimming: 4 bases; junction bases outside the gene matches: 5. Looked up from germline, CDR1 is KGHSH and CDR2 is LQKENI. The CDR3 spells CASSQGLAGETQYF. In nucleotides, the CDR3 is TGTGCCAGCTCACAGGGGCTAGCGGGAGAGACCCAGTACTTC.